Given below is one TCR beta chain in context. Its target is not known. The data were obtained in a study of cytomegalovirus exposure and HLA in healthy donors. Overall study context: A previous analysis identified approximately 110 million unique TCR beta sequences derived from approximately 190 million T cells. The Caucasian-associated ancestry cluster held 80% to 90% of 398 genotyped donors. Study results and caveats: High specificity and sensitivity for cytomegalovirus status were reported for the classifier. Analyzed later, association rates of TCRs varied across HLA loci, with DRB1 most and HLA-C fewest.

Researchers ran the PCR with 60 Vbeta and 13 Jbeta primers. Assay: immunoSEQ multiplex PCR; the TCRdb copy retains only in-frame clones and omits some. The sample consists of some 130,000 clones, around 79% of them appearing once. This CDR3 is built from 14 residues. Germline CDR1 and CDR2: SEHNR and FQNEAQ (reference sequence). V dropped 1 base and J dropped 3 bases, with 9 bases sitting between them. The V call is TRBV7-9, the J call TRBJ1-1; D is possibly TRBD1 (5 bases). The sequenced sample consisted of PBMCs. The sequence came from a man aged 40-55 years in good health and CMV-seropositive. The CDR3 is CASSLVGGDTEAFF. CDR3 nucleotide sequence: TGTGCCAGCAGCTTAGTCGGAGGGGACACTGAAGCTTTCTTT.